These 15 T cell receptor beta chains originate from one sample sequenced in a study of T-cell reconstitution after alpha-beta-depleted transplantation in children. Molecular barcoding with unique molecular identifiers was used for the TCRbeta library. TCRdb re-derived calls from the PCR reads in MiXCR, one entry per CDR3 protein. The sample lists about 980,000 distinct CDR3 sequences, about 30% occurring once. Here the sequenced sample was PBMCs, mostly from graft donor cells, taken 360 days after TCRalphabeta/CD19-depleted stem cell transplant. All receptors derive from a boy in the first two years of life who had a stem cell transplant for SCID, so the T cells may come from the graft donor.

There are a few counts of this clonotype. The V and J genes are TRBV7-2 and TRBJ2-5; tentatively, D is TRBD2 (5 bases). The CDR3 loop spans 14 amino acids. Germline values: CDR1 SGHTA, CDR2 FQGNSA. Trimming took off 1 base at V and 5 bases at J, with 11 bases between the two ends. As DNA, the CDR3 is TGTGCCAGCAGCTTAGGGAGGCGGAGCGAGACCCAGTACTTC. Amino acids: CASSLGRRSETQYF.

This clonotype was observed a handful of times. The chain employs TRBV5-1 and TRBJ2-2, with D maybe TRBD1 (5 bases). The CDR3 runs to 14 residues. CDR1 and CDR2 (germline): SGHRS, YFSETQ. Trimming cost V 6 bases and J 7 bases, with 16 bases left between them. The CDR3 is CASNGQGEHGELFF. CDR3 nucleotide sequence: TGCGCCAGCAACGGGCAGGGTGAGCACGGGGAGCTGTTTTTT.

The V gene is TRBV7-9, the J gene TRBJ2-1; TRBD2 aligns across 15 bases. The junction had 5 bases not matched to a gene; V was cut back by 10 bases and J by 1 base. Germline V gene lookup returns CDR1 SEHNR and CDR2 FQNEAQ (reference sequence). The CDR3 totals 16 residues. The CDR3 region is CAIGLAGGLSYNEQFF. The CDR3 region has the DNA TGTGCCATCGGACTAGCGGGGGGGCTTTCCTACAATGAGCAGTTCTTC.

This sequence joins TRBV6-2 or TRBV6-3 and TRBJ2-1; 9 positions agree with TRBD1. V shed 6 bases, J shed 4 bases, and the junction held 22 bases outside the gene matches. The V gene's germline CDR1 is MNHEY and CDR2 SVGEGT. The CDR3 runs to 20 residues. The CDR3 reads CASSSPGGTGRGKVYNEQFF. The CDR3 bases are TGTGCCAGCAGCTCGCCTGGTGGGACAGGGAGAGGAAAGGTGTACAATGAGCAGTTCTTC.

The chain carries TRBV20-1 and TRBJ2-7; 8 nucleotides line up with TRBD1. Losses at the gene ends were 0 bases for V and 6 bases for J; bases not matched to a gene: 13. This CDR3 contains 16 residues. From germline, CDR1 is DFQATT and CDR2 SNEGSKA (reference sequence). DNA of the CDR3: TGCAGTGCTAGAGATCGCGACAGGGGCCAATTGAGCGAGCAGTACTTC. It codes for CSARDRDRGQLSEQYF.

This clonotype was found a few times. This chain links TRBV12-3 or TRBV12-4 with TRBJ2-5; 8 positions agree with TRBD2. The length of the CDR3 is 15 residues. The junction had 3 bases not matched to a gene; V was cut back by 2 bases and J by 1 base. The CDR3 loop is CASSLRRGAQETQYF. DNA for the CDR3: TGTGCCAGCAGTTTACGGCGGGGGGCCCAAGAGACCCAGTACTTC.

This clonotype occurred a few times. CDR3 DNA: TGCAGTGCTAGAGCGGTGGGGGTCTATGGCTACACCTTC. Translating gives CSARAVGVYGYTF. V and J are TRBV20-1 and TRBJ1-2; tentatively, D is TRBD1 (5 bases). V was clipped by 1 base and J by 4 bases, with 10 bases between them. Germline CDR1 is DFQATT and CDR2 is SNEGSKA (reference sequence). The CDR3 totals 13 residues.

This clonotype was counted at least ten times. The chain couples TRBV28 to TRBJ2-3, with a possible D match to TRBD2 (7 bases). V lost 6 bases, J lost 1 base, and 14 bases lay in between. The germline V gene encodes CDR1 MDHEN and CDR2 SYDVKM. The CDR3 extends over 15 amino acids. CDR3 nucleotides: TGTGCCAGCAGCCAAAGGGGGGGTGGCACAGATACGCAGTATTTT. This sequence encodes CASSQRGGGTDTQYF.

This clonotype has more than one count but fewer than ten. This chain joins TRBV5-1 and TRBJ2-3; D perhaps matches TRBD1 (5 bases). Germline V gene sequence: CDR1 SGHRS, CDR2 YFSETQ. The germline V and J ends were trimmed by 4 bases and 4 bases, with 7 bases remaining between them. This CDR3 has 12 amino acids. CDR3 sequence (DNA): TGCGCCAGCAGCACAGGCGCAGATACGCAGTATTTT. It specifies CASSTGADTQYF.

The CDR3 spells CASSWGTSGGYEQYF. The CDR3 DNA sequence: TGTGCCAGCAGCTGGGGGACTAGCGGGGGCTACGAGCAGTACTTC. This chain connects TRBV7-9 to TRBJ2-7; 14 nucleotides line up with TRBD2. V trimming: 4 bases; J trimming: 3 bases; junction bases outside the gene matches: 2. The CDR3 consists of 15 residues. Germline loops: CDR1 SEHNR, CDR2 FQNEAQ (reference sequence). The variable domain in full, with the rest retrieved from reference TRBV7-9 and TRBJ2-7, is DTGVSQNPRHKITKRGQNVTFRCDPISEHNRLYWYRQTLGQGPEFLTYFQNEAQLEKSRLLSDRFSAERPKGSFSTLEIQRTEQGDSAMYLCASSWGTSGGYEQYFGPGTRLTVT.

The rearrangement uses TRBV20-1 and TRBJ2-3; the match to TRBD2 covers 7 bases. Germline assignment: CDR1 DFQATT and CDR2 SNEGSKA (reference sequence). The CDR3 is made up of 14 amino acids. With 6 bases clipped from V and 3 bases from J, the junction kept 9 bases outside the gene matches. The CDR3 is CSALRGRMTDTQYF. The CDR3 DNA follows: TGCAGTGCCCTGCGGGGGAGGATGACAGATACGCAGTATTTT.

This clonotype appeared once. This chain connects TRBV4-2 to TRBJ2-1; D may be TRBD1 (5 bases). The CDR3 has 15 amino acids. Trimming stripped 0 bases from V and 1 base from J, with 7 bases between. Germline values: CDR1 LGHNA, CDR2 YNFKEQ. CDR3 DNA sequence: TGTGCCAGCAGCCAAGAAGGGGAATCCTACAATGAGCAGTTCTTC. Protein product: CASSQEGESYNEQFF.

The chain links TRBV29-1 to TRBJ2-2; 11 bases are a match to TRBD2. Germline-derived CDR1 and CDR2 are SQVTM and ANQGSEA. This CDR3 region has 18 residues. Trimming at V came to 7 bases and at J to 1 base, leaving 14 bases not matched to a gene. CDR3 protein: CSASGGSGGAWNTGELFF. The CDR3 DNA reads TGCAGCGCCTCCGGGGGTAGCGGGGGGGCCTGGAACACCGGGGAGCTGTTTTTT.

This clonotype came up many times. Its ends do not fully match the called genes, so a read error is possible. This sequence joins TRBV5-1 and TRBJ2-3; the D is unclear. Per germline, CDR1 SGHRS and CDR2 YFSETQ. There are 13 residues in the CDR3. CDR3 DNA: TGTGCCAGCTCACCTGTGGTGACAGATACGCAGTATTTT. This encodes CASSPVVTDTQYF. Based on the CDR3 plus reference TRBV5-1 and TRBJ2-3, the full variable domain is KAGVTQTPRYLIKTRGQQVTLSCSPISGHRSVSWYQQTPGQGLQFLFEYFSETQRNKGNFPGRFSGRQFSNSRSEMNVSTLELGDSALYLCASSPVVTDTQYFGPGTRLTVL.

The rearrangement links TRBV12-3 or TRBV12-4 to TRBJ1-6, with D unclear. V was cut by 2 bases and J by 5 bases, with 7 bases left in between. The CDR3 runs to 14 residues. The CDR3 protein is CASSLRGNNSPLHF. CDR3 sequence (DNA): TGTGCCAGCAGTTTACGAGGGAATAATTCACCCCTCCACTTT.